This TCR beta chain comes out of a study of cytomegalovirus exposure and HLA in healthy donors (TCRdb year 2017). Regarding the complete study: According to an earlier analysis of a few hundred of the donors, some 170 million T cells yielded some 120 million unique TCR beta sequences and roughly 280 Gb of sequence data. Roughly 310 gigabases of sequencing data and approximately 85 million unique TCR sequences were included in an early release covering over 600 HLA-typed donors. The genetic ancestry cluster associated with self-reported Caucasian donors included 81% of the 398 genotyped donors. The study aimed to test whether signatures of past pathogen exposure could be identified by cataloging public T cell receptors. The study used immunosequencing to profile the T cell repertoires of 666 subjects and linked those repertoires to cytomegalovirus serostatus. In addition to the first cohort of hundreds of subjects, a separate validation cohort of 120 different subjects was used. The study combined high-throughput TCR immunosequencing, statistical association of individual TCRs with disease status, and machine learning to predict cytomegalovirus infection status. A later analysis re-analyzed previously published TCR beta repertoires from roughly 690 donors and added high-resolution HLA genotyping to study TCR occurrence patterns. The later analysis used no new phenotypic data to find candidate immune exposures, relying instead on TCR beta sequences and their occurrence across donors. An earlier analysis of several hundred of the donors applied high-throughput TCR beta sequencing to assess whether each TCR beta V gene segment acted as functional or pseudogenic. Donor age, sex, ethnicity and CMV serostatus were collected together with the repertoire data. In a later genetic analysis, genome-wide SNP genotypes for about three fifths of the roughly 670 donors were used, and that subset was treated as a discovery cohort. Every repertoire in the discovery cohort had been generated on one and the same sequencing platform. HLA typing included class I and class II loci at four-digit resolution. The number of donors typed differed by locus, with roughly 629-640 for A, B, C, DRB1 and DQB1, 522 for DQA1, over 600 for DPA1, and 450 to 480 for DPB1. Several DR-DQ haplotypes were handled as single units for association and clustering because linkage in the cohort was strong. Across approximately 400 genotyped donors of the cohort, an average of roughly 200,000 unique TCR beta nucleotide sequences per donor were sequenced, and approximately 17% of those sequences were non-productive. The investigation overall reported the following: Strong co-occurrence of HLA alleles, especially DR and DQ, made assigning TCR associations to individual alleles difficult. Linkage disequilibrium might explain the correlated functional status among segregating V segments, but an unknown experimental factor could not be excluded. Some IMGT-functional V segments, including TRBV6-2 and TRBV6-3, could not be distinguished by the 87-base-pair reads and were therefore excluded. In a later analysis, HLA-associated TCR beta chains showed more clonal expansion and lower generation probabilities than non-associated chains that were equally common. Broadly in line with IMGT annotations, most TCR beta V segments showed up in productive rearrangements about 87% or about 30% of the time in an earlier analysis of 587 of the donors. A later genetic analysis reported fewer N-insertions in productive TCRs among donors in an Asian-associated ancestry cluster than the roughly 620-donor mean. Because HLA typing was missing for some donors at each locus, association tests included only the typed subset. Most CMV-associated TCR beta chains appeared to be HLA-restricted in a later analysis, and the HLA associations seemed to be driven largely by CMV exposure. In this cohort, only TCR beta chains were sequenced, and detectable features were limited by the absence of alpha or paired-chain data. Across donors, most TCR sequences were observed very rarely, whereas some public TCRs were present in many individuals. Three of the identified cytomegalovirus-associated TCR beta chains were confirmed in vitro to be specific for cytomegalovirus antigens. A later analysis associated about 18,000 TCR beta sequences with specific HLA alleles at a false discovery rate of 0.05. The authors suggested that the approach could potentially be extended to other disease states and immunological phenotypes. The only immune exposure information available for the cohort was CMV serostatus. In both the original and validation cohorts, the classifier was reported to diagnose cytomegalovirus status with high specificity and sensitivity. In a later analysis, the rate of TCR association differed among HLA loci, with DRB1 alleles having the most associated TCRs and HLA-C alleles having the fewest. A cluster of highly shared sequence variants was judged likely to be a technical artifact of the sequencing pipeline. Because counts were too low, more than 15 rarely observed V segments, including chromosome 9 orphons, were left out of the earlier analysis of 587 of the donors. A later analysis reported that several top co-occurrence clusters appeared linked to parvovirus B19, influenza, CMV and Epstein-Barr virus. Presence/absence analyses assumed roughly uniform sequencing depth across donors, an assumption that may not hold. A total of roughly 160 TCR beta chains were listed by the study as associated with cytomegalovirus. V-gene and J-gene trimming of TCR beta chains was associated with a missense DCLRE1C variant in a later genetic analysis, and the association was replicated in an independent cohort. A further reported finding was that TCR beta sequences accurately predicted the HLA-A and HLA-B alleles for most subjects in the first cohort.

Only a few counts were recorded for this clone. Its antigen remains undetermined. Base qualities were left out, and no much larger clone turns up one base away. The cohort was made up of about 610 healthy bone marrow donors. Cohort members were all nominally healthy when sampled, although unrecorded immune exposures were likely present. The donor tested CMV seronegative and was one of the 352 seronegative cohort members. Every donor gave a peripheral blood sample, and the peripheral blood mononuclear cells from that sample were used for TCR beta sequencing. Genomic DNA extraction from the blood cell samples was performed with the Qiagen DNeasy Blood Extraction Kit. Inclusive of the bounding cysteine and phenylalanine, the CDR3 is 15 residues long. The sequence is cut down to CDR3 DNA, 45 bases in frame from base 1. The germline V gene encodes CDR1 SNHLY and CDR2 FYNNEI. The V end loses 7 bases and the J end loses 6 bases, and a stretch of 22 bases separates them.

Library construction relied on the immunoSEQ multiplex PCR assay. For the multiplex PCR, a mixture combining 60 forward primers for TCR Vbeta segments and 13 reverse primers for TCR Jbeta segments was used. A multiplex PCR assay on genomic DNA amplified the CDR3 region of rearranged TCR beta genes. The amplified TCR beta libraries were sequenced on the Illumina HiSeq System as 87-base-pair reads. In the source study's methods: In a later analysis, roughly 80 million unique TCR beta chains were counted across the roughly 700 repertoires, and some 10 million of these chains were shared by at least two donors. To remove PCR and sequencing errors, raw reads were error-corrected and collapsed into unique sequences using a nearest-neighbor algorithm that merged closely related sequences. CDR3 sequences were aligned to IMGT reference sequences to assign V, D and J gene segments. For a sequence to be retained, a match of at least six nucleotides to both a V gene segment and a J gene segment was required. Rearrangements were called productive when the CDR3 lacked stop codons and stayed in frame with V and J; all others were non-productive. CDR3 was defined according to IMGT convention as the region running from the second conserved V-encoded cysteine to the conserved J-encoded phenylalanine. In an earlier analysis of approximately 500 of the donors, sequences lacking an unambiguous match to a single V gene segment were excluded. An earlier analysis of 550 to 650 of the donors classified V segments as functional when productive rearrangements were above 56.7% and as segregating when the standard deviation between donors was above 5%. To diagnose cytomegalovirus status from the catalog of TCR beta chain sequences, a statistical classification framework was built. V and J gene assignment, in a later analysis, came from comparing TCR nucleotide sequences with IMGT/GENE-DB human TR gene sequences. The TCRdist pipeline was used in a later analysis to assign CDR3 sequences and most-parsimonious VDJ recombination scenarios. In a later analysis, each TCR beta chain was defined by its CDR3 amino acid sequence together with its V-gene family, and reads lacking a unique V-gene family were excluded. In a later analysis, fewer than 600 highly shared, low-generation-probability nucleotide sequences were removed to address suspected cross-contamination and a sequencing artifact. In a later analysis, a clonal expansion index was calculated for each public chain from normalized within-repertoire ranks of inferred template counts. A later analysis computed generation probabilities with a VDJ recombination model fitted to out-of-frame rearrangements, and checked the results against IGoR. In a later analysis, TCR-TCR, TCR-HLA and TCR-CMV co-occurrence was scored with hypergeometric tests, and a repertoire-size bias correction was applied to TCR pairs. False discovery rates were estimated in a later analysis by permuting HLA or CMV assignments 20 times. A later analysis grouped co-occurring TCRs with DBSCAN, adding TCRdist sequence similarity when clustering within HLA-allele-positive subsets. Co-occurrence clustering excluded repertoires with fewer than 30,000 or more than 120,000 public chains, plus five with anomalous nucleotide sharing. TCRdb holds this immuneACCESS table with in-frame rearrangements only. Some clones are missing; in checked studies, unresolved V genes explain under half, and the rest has no known cause. V, J and clone size derive from that table, while D and trimming were established from the DNA sequence. The sample includes some 160,000 clones, with around 77% observed a single time. Of the sample, over 2% falls within the top ten clones.

Rearrangement joined TRBV2 to TRBJ2-7; 6 matching bases give a weak D call of TRBD2. The source of this sequence is a man aged 55-75 years in good health and CMV-seronegative. The sequencing input was PBMCs. The DNA is TGTGCCAGCACTCGGGAGCCATCGCCAGCGTGCGAGCAGTACTTC. Its translation is CASTREPSPACEQYF.